A selection of T cell receptor beta chains follows, all from one sample in a study of radiotherapy plus CTLA-4 blockade in lung cancer. Repertoires were generated with immunoSEQ multiplex PCR, while TCRdb's copy carries only in-frame clones and drops some. Counted here are approximately 40,000 clones, just over 85% occurring once; the ten biggest clones make up approximately 22%. Sequenced material: peripheral blood, taken from a patient treated with radiotherapy plus ipilimumab. These TCRs come from a human donor with non-small cell lung cancer whose response to radiotherapy plus ipilimumab could not be evaluated. The conserved cysteine and the conserved F or W are not part of the CDR3 here. The D gene is left open where the match is weak.

v_gene	j_gene	d_gene	len	CDR3aa
TRBV5-6	TRBJ1-6	-	12	ASSAGGYNSPLH
TRBV4-1	TRBJ2-4	-	12	ASSQVFPENIQY
TRBV28	TRBJ1-1	-	11	ASRGPGSTEAF
TRBV27	TRBJ2-2	TRBD1	11	ASRDRDTGELF
TRBV5-1	TRBJ2-7	TRBD1	22	ASSLVGNRGHPGLRGDASYEQY
TRBV4-3	TRBJ2-7	TRBD1	13	ASSQDRTSSYEQY
TRBV5-4	TRBJ2-1	-	12	ASSQQSSYNEQF
TRBV4-3	TRBJ2-2	TRBD2	14	ASSQGTSGGGRELF
TRBV20-1	TRBJ2-7	-	9	SARDSYEQY
TRBV11-2	TRBJ1-1	TRBD1	13	ASSLGQGPGAEAF
TRBV29-1	TRBJ2-3	-	10	SVVANTDTQY
TRBV9	TRBJ1-1	-	10	ASPSGAIEAF
TRBV7-9	TRBJ1-4	-	10	ASSSLNEKLF
TRBV10-1	TRBJ1-5	-	12	ASSESGLSQPQH
TRBV4-3	TRBJ2-5	-	13	ASSQGGRAEETQY
TRBV27	TRBJ2-7	TRBD2	14	ASSLVAGGPGYEQY